This T cell receptor beta chain was found in a study of beta chain features in type 1 diabetes. The investigators reverse transcribed all of the isolated RNA, so they sequenced expressed TCRB transcripts. Produced via immunoSEQ multiplex PCR; TCRdb's table is partial and in-frame only. The data hold 200,000 to 250,000 clones, with 9.6% observed a single time. This CDR3 spans 14 amino acids. With 5 bases removed from V and 7 bases from J, the gap between germline ends came to 15 bases. The germline gives CDR1 SGHTA, CDR2 FQGNSA. V gene TRBV7-2 combines with J gene TRBJ2-1, with D perhaps TRBD2 (5 bases). The sample was naive CD4+ T cells from blood. The clonotype originates from a woman under 30 in good health. The CDR3 sequence is CASSPSRVVNEQFF. CDR3 in DNA: TGTGCCAGCAGCCCTAGCCGGGTGGTAAATGAGCAGTTCTTC.